Below, one TCR beta chain is given with its context. The data are from a study of cytomegalovirus exposure and HLA in healthy donors. With 10 bases removed from V and 1 base from J, the gap between germline ends came to 7 bases. From germline, CDR1 is MDHEN and CDR2 SYDVKM. CDR3 size: 11 residues. The study ran its PCR with 60 Vbeta and 13 Jbeta primers. Assay: immunoSEQ multiplex PCR; the TCRdb copy retains only in-frame clones and omits some. The sample lists over 150,000 clones, 68% occurring once. The genes are TRBV28 and TRBJ1-2, with D uncertain. Sequences were obtained from PBMCs. The receptor comes from a man aged 50 or older in good health and CMV-seronegative. The DNA of the CDR3 is TGTGCCACCACCAGTAACTATGGCTACACCTTC. This encodes CATTSNYGYTF.